The clone carrying this T cell receptor beta chain was seen only once. Its antigen is still unknown. Germline CDR1 LNHDA, CDR2 SQIVND (reference sequence). The CDR3 covers 14 residues. J gave up 6 bases and V 5 bases, and 4 bases lay outside the gene matches. The source of the sample is a study of cytomegalovirus exposure and HLA in healthy donors. General study results and limits: A later analysis by the authors found several of the most significant clusters apparently linked to common viral pathogens. Information on immune exposure was restricted to one variable (CMV serostatus). It was reported that TCR beta sequences correctly inferred the HLA-A and HLA-B alleles for most subjects. With later analysis, a missense DCLRE1C variant became linked to TCR beta V- and J-gene trimming.

With 60 Vbeta and 13 Jbeta primers, the PCR was carried out. Here immunoSEQ multiplex PCR was the method, and the copy in TCRdb shows in-frame clones only, minus some. Here the sample spans roughly 110,000 clones, roughly three quarters being singletons. Sequenced sample: PBMCs. This sequence joins TRBV19 and TRBJ2-5; TRBD2 matches 12 bases. The sequence came from a woman between 18 and 30 years old in good health and CMV-seropositive. CDR3 sequence (DNA): TGTGCCAGTAGTCCGACTAGCGGGAGAAAGACCCAGTACTTC. It is translated as CASSPTSGRKTQYF. Looking up the rest from reference TRBV19 and TRBJ2-5 gives the full variable domain: DGGITQSPKYLFRKEGQNVTLSCEQNLNHDAMYWYRQDPGQGLRLIYYSQIVNDFQKGDIAEGYSVSREKKESFPLTVTSAQKNPTAFYLCASSPTSGRKTQYFGPGTRLLVL.